Detailed here is one TCR beta chain. A junction boundary mismatches the germline segment, possibly from a read error. Germline-derived CDR1 and CDR2 are LGHDT and YNNKEL (reference sequence). There are 11 residues in the CDR3. This sample was included in a study of regulatory T cells in long-lasting Graves disease. Indicated time point: newly diagnosed GD, antithyroid drugs for less than 3 months. PBMC-extracted RNA yielded the TCR library. Arm-PCR of CDR3 regions with iRepertoire HTBI primers generated TCR beta libraries. TCRdb ran MiXCR on the multiplex PCR reads and lists one entry per CDR3 protein. This sample carries 350,000 to 500,000 distinct CDR3 sequences, roughly 15% of them seen once, and the ten largest clones take approximately 17%. Separately, the same data were catalogued under a study of T cells in Graves' hyperthyroidism and ophthalmopathy.

The TCR comes from a woman aged 50 to 60 with Graves disease. The V call is TRBV3-1, the J call TRBJ2-7; no reliable D call. Material: peripheral blood mononuclear cells (PBMCs), obtained at new diagnosis, from a patient treated with antithyroid drugs. CDR3 sequence reads: CASIQVGEQYF. In DNA form, the CDR3 reads TGTGCCAGCATCCAAGTAGGCGAGCAGTACTTC.